The 30 T cell receptor beta chains listed next were all sequenced from one sample in a study of blood T cell repertoires in COVID-19. Sequencing used immunoSEQ multiplex PCR; TCRdb keeps in-frame clones, though not all of them. The sample shows more than 45,000 clones, roughly 89% of them seen only once. Sequencing used peripheral blood. These receptors were taken from a man older than 75 with acute or convalescent COVID-19.

The chain recombines TRBV28 with TRBJ1-4, with D tentatively TRBD1 (6 bases). Looked up from germline, CDR1 is MDHEN and CDR2 is SYDVKM. The V gene lost 6 bases and the J gene lost 3 bases, with 14 bases spanning the gap. CDR3 size: 15 residues. The CDR3 protein is CASRGRRGSNEKLFF. The DNA of the CDR3 is TGTGCCAGCAGGGGACGTAGGGGGTCTAATGAAAAACTGTTTTTT.

This chain links TRBV6-1 with TRBJ2-5; 7 nucleotides line up with TRBD1. The V gene end was trimmed by 0 bases and the J gene end by 4 bases; junction bases not matched to a gene: 17. Germline assignment: CDR1 MNHNS and CDR2 SASEGT. This CDR3 spans 19 amino acids. Written as DNA, the CDR3 is TGTGCCAGCAGTGAAGCGCTATCCCCTCGGCAGGGGGTACGAGAGACCCAGTACTTC. Translating it yields CASSEALSPRQGVRETQYF.

There are a few counts of this clone. The chain combines TRBV6-6 with TRBJ1-5; D remains ambiguous. Germline V gene data show CDR1 as MNHNY and CDR2 as SVGAGI (reference sequence). V was pared by 2 bases and J by 3 bases, with 8 bases between. The CDR3 extends over 14 amino acids. The CDR3 bases are TGTGCCAGCAGTTACAAACTTCTCAATCAGCCCCAGCATTTT. This codes for CASSYKLLNQPQHF.

This chain uses TRBV13 with TRBJ2-1; D gene uncertain. Trimming removed 3 bases from V and 5 bases from J, with 14 bases in between. There are 15 residues in the CDR3. CDR1 is PRHDT, CDR2 FYEKMQ, per germline (reference sequence). DNA of the CDR3: TGTGCCAGCAGCTTTCCCCCAGGAAAAAACAATGAGCAGTTCTTC. Its protein product is CASSFPPGKNNEQFF.

The chain has TRBV3-1 (or the pseudogene TRBV3-2) and TRBJ1-1, with D perhaps TRBD1 (5 bases). Trimming stripped 4 bases from V and 10 bases from J, with 10 bases between. CDR3 length equals 11 residues. Germline CDR1 LGHDT, CDR2 YNNKEL (reference sequence). This CDR3 reads CASSLDTRAFF. The CDR3 DNA is TGTGCCAGCAGCCTGGACACCCGAGCTTTCTTT.

This clone appeared a single time. J is TRBJ2-5 and V is TRBV19, with 12 bases fitting TRBD2. The length of the CDR3 is 18 residues. V shed 3 bases, J shed 4 bases, and the junction held 12 bases outside the gene matches. The germline V gene encodes CDR1 LNHDA and CDR2 SQIVND (reference sequence). The CDR3 loop reads CASSIVTPSGGAVETQYF. The DNA of the CDR3 is TGTGCCAGTAGTATTGTAACCCCTAGCGGGGGGGCCGTAGAGACCCAGTACTTC.

J is TRBJ1-5 and V is TRBV23-1; TRBD1 is a possible D gene (6 bases). TRBV23-1 is an open reading frame, and its role is uncertain. The CDR3 is made up of 17 amino acids. The germline V and J ends were trimmed by 0 bases and 1 base, with 13 bases remaining between them. CDR3 nucleotides: TGCGCCAGCAGTCAATCCAGGGGCAGGGAGAGCAATCAGCCCCAGCATTTT. As protein: CASSQSRGRESNQPQHF.

This clone was counted between two and nine times. This chain connects TRBV6-5 to TRBJ2-5; D may be TRBD2 (5 bases). This CDR3 region has 11 residues. Per the germline V gene, CDR1 is MNHEY and CDR2 is SVGAGI. V dropped 7 bases and J dropped 5 bases, with 8 bases sitting between them. The chain's CDR3 is CASTRDETQYF. The CDR3 DNA is TGTGCCAGCACCCGGGATGAGACCCAGTACTTC.

The DNA for the CDR3 is TGTGCCAGCAGCCCTCGCGGGGGGCCGAACACTGAAGCTTTCTTT. It is translated as CASSPRGGPNTEAFF. V and J are TRBV9 and TRBJ1-1; possible D gene TRBD1, 6 bases. The CDR3 runs to 15 residues. V was pared by 4 bases and J by 1 base, with 14 bases between. CDR1 is SGDLS, CDR2 YYNGEE, per germline.

This clone has a single count. The chain uses TRBV24-1 and TRBJ2-7, with 9 bases that match TRBD1. The CDR3 contains 15 residues. Unmatched junction bases numbered 6, after V lost 2 bases and J lost 5 bases. Per germline, CDR1 KGHDR and CDR2 SFDVKD. In nucleotides, the CDR3 is TGTGCCACCAGTGATTCCGGGACAGGGAAAGACGAGCAGTACTTC. Encoded protein: CATSDSGTGKDEQYF.

This chain connects TRBV11-3 to TRBJ1-1; possible D gene TRBD1, 6 bases. The germline V gene has CDR1 SGHNT and CDR2 YENEEA. The CDR3 contains 15 residues. V was clipped by 5 bases and J by 1 base, with 14 bases between them. The CDR3 sequence is CASSPREGENTEAFF. CDR3 nucleotide sequence: TGTGCCAGCAGCCCCCGCGAGGGGGAGAACACTGAAGCTTTCTTT.

This rearrangement joins TRBV12-5 to TRBJ2-2; 9 bases are shared with TRBD1. Unmatched junction bases numbered 17, after V lost 6 bases and J lost 3 bases. The germline CDR1 and CDR2 sequences are LGHNT and FRNRAP. This CDR3 is built from 19 residues. The CDR3 nucleotides read TGTGCTAGTGGCCTCCTCCCGGGACAGGGAAATTTGGACACCGGGGAGCTGTTTTTT. This codes for CASGLLPGQGNLDTGELFF.

The V call is TRBV7-9, the J call TRBJ1-4, with D perhaps matching TRBD1 (5 bases). The V gene's germline CDR1 is SEHNR and CDR2 FQNEAQ (reference sequence). The CDR3 is made up of 14 amino acids. The germline V and J ends were trimmed by 5 bases and 5 bases, with 12 bases remaining between them. For the CDR3, the DNA is TGTGCCAGCAGCCCCGGGCAGGGAAATGAAAAACTGTTTTTT. Protein sequence: CASSPGQGNEKLFF.

The rearrangement links TRBV21-1 to TRBJ2-7; no DNA check was done on the table's D call, TRBD1. TRBV21-1 is a known pseudogene. The CDR3 totals 15 residues. CDR3 residues: CASREVYREIYEQYF. CDR3 nucleotide sequence: TGTGCCAGCAGGGAGGTGTACAGGGAGATCTACGAGCAGTACTTC.

This clone has just a few counts. This rearrangement joins TRBV30 to TRBJ1-5; D is possibly TRBD1 (5 bases). With 0 bases removed from V and 6 bases from J, the gap between germline ends came to 9 bases. The germline V gene has CDR1 GTSNPN and CDR2 SVGIG (reference sequence). The CDR3 totals 13 residues. The CDR3 region has the DNA TGTGCCTGGAGTGTACGGGGGGTTCAGCCCCAGCATTTT. It yields the protein CAWSVRGVQPQHF.

The CDR3 DNA is TGTGCCAGTAGGCCCGGACTGCCCACAGATACGCAGTATTTT. This translates into CASRPGLPTDTQYF. The chain carries TRBV19 and TRBJ2-3; TRBD2 is a possible D gene (5 bases). Germline assignment: CDR1 LNHDA and CDR2 SQIVND (reference sequence). The CDR3 contains 14 residues. Trimming pared 6 bases from V and 2 bases from J, leaving 12 bases between. The variable domain in full, with the rest retrieved from reference TRBV19 and TRBJ2-3, is DGGITQSPKYLFRKEGQNVTLSCEQNLNHDAMYWYRQDPGQGLRLIYYSQIVNDFQKGDIAEGYSVSREKKESFPLTVTSAQKNPTAFYLCASRPGLPTDTQYFGPGTRLTVL.

This clone came up once. The genes are TRBV12-5 and TRBJ2-1, with TRBD2 as a possible D gene (6 bases). CDR3 length equals 15 residues. From germline, CDR1 is LGHNT and CDR2 FRNRAP. V shed 6 bases and J shed 1 base, with 13 bases lying between them. The CDR3 is CASGFGTLSYNEQFF. For the CDR3, the DNA is TGTGCTAGTGGCTTCGGGACTCTATCCTACAATGAGCAGTTCTTC.

The rearrangement joins TRBV19 to TRBJ2-1; 8 nucleotides align to TRBD1. The CDR3 runs to 17 residues. The germline gives CDR1 LNHDA, CDR2 SQIVND (reference sequence). With 4 bases clipped from V and 4 bases from J, the junction kept 12 bases outside the gene matches. CDR3 in amino acids: CASSTSGTGGYYNEQFF. The CDR3 DNA reads as TGTGCCAGTAGTACTTCCGGGACAGGAGGTTATTACAATGAGCAGTTCTTC.

The rearrangement joins TRBV18 to TRBJ1-4; tentatively, D is TRBD1 (5 bases). Germline loops: CDR1 KGHSH, CDR2 LQKENI. The CDR3 runs 16 residues. V lost 3 bases to trimming and J lost 0 bases, with 11 bases between them. The DNA of the CDR3 is TGTGCCAGCTCACCCAGGGAGGTCACAACTAATGAAAAACTGTTTTTT. Translation gives CASSPREVTTNEKLFF.

The CDR3 nucleotides read TGCGCCAGCAGCCAAGATAGGGCTAGCGGGTCCTACACAGATACGCAGTATTTT. Translation gives CASSQDRASGSYTDTQYF. The rearrangement joins TRBV4-1 to TRBJ2-3; 8 positions agree with TRBD2. The CDR3 consists of 18 residues. Losses at the gene ends were 0 bases for V and 2 bases for J; bases not matched to a gene: 10. Germline V lookup: CDR1 MGHRA, CDR2 YSYEKL.

The genes are TRBV9 and TRBJ1-2; unclear D gene. Germline V CDR1 and CDR2: SGDLS, YYNGEE. The CDR3 is 15 amino acids. V dropped 1 base and J dropped 7 bases, with 17 bases sitting between them. The CDR3 sequence: CASSVFSKGGSGYTF. The CDR3 DNA is TGTGCCAGCAGCGTATTTAGTAAGGGAGGGTCTGGCTACACCTTC.

The chain uses TRBV15 and TRBJ2-1, with a possible D match to TRBD2 (5 bases). With 0 bases removed from V and 2 bases from J, the gap between germline ends came to 11 bases. This CDR3 is built from 16 residues. Germline V gene sequence: CDR1 LNHNV, CDR2 YYDKDF (reference sequence). CDR3 nucleotides: TGTGCCACCAGCAGAGATCGTACTAGTCCCTACAATGAGCAGTTCTTC. As protein: CATSRDRTSPYNEQFF.

This rearrangement joins TRBV2 to TRBJ1-1; 7 bases align to TRBD1. Germline V gives CDR1 SNHLY, CDR2 FYNNEI. After removal of 3 bases from V and 11 bases from J, the junction contained 3 bases not matched to a gene. This CDR3 is 11 amino acids long. CDR3: CASSETGWAFF. The CDR3 DNA reads TGTGCCAGCAGTGAGACAGGGTGGGCTTTCTTT.

V usage is TRBV28 and J usage is TRBJ2-1, with a weak D call TRBD2 (7 bases). This CDR3 region has 14 residues. Germline-derived CDR1 and CDR2 are MDHEN and SYDVKM. CDR3 sequence reads: CASTTGGLGNEQFF. In DNA form, the CDR3 reads TGTGCGTCGACCACGGGGGGCCTTGGAAATGAGCAGTTCTTC.

J is TRBJ1-1 and V is TRBV10-2; 7 positions agree with TRBD1. J was trimmed by 4 bases and V by 3 bases; bases with no gene match: 2. The CDR3 sequence is 13 residues long. Germline assignment: CDR1 WSHSY and CDR2 SAAADI. For the CDR3, the DNA is TGCGCCAGCAGTGAACCAGGGGGCACTGAAGCTTTCTTT. Translated: CASSEPGGTEAFF.

This chain connects TRBV28 to TRBJ2-3; TRBD2 is a possible D gene (5 bases). Germline lookup yields CDR1 MDHEN and CDR2 SYDVKM. The V gene lost 4 bases and the J gene lost 4 bases, with 12 bases spanning the gap. This CDR3 is built from 14 residues. CDR3 protein: CASSSFGGADTQYF. As DNA, the CDR3 is TGTGCCAGCAGTTCCTTTGGAGGCGCAGATACGCAGTATTTT.

The rearrangement links TRBV19 to TRBJ1-1, with a possible D match to TRBD1 (5 bases). Trimming stripped 1 base from V and 3 bases from J, with 15 bases between. From germline, CDR1 is LNHDA and CDR2 SQIVND (reference sequence). This CDR3 is built from 16 residues. The CDR3 loop reads CASSIGPVGPDTEAFF. The CDR3 DNA is TGTGCCAGTAGTATAGGCCCCGTGGGGCCGGACACTGAAGCTTTCTTT.

This rearrangement joins TRBV30 to TRBJ2-2; TRBD2 matches at 9 bases. The length of the CDR3 is 16 residues. V was pared by 3 bases and J by 4 bases, with 9 bases of the junction left unmatched. CDR1 and CDR2 (germline): GTSNPN, SVGIG (reference sequence). The CDR3 loop reads CAWRQERGAFTGELFF. CDR3 nucleotides: TGTGCCTGGAGACAGGAGCGGGGGGCTTTCACCGGGGAGCTGTTTTTT. Using reference TRBV30 and TRBJ2-2 for the parts outside the CDR3, the full variable domain is SQTIHQWPATLVQPVGSPLSLECTVEGTSNPNLYWYRQAAGRGLQLLFYSVGIGQISSEVPQNLSASRPQDRQFILSSKKLLLSDSGFYLCAWRQERGAFTGELFFGEGSRLTVL.

This sequence joins TRBV9 and TRBJ1-6; D uncertain. Deletions cut 0 bases from V and 7 bases from J, with 8 bases between. Germline assignment: CDR1 SGDLS and CDR2 YYNGEE. The CDR3 consists of 14 residues. The CDR3 bases are TGTGCCAGCAGCGTAGGGCAGGAAAATTCACCCCTCCACTTT. This translates into CASSVGQENSPLHF.

The V and J genes are TRBV6-2 or TRBV6-3 and TRBJ1-5, with D possibly being TRBD1 (5 bases). CDR3 length: 16 amino acids. Per the germline V gene, CDR1 is MNHEY and CDR2 is SVGEGT. V was pared by 4 bases and J by 5 bases, with 18 bases between. The CDR3 bases are TGTGCCAGCAGTTCCCCCCGGACACCGCCCGATCAGCCCCAGCATTTT. Amino acid sequence: CASSSPRTPPDQPQHF.